Presented here are 18 T cell receptor beta chains from one specimen sequenced in a study of shared clonotypes between healthy human individuals. Profiled with immunoSEQ multiplex PCR; TCRdb holds only in-frame clones, not every one. The table includes over 2 million clones, approximately 94% detected once. Naivety among CD8 cells was defined by CD45RO negativity and positive CCR7 selection, thereby excluding terminally differentiated effector memory CD45RA+ cells. Sample: naive CD8+ T cells sorted from blood. Every receptor here comes from a man between 18 and 35 years old in good health.

This rearrangement joins TRBV6-5 to TRBJ1-1; no firm D call. The CDR3 has 10 amino acids. Germline V gives CDR1 MNHEY, CDR2 SVGAGI. V was clipped by 0 bases and J by 7 bases, with 0 bases between them. CDR3 DNA sequence: TGTGCCAGCAGTTACTCTGAAGCTTTCTTT. Translated: CASSYSEAFF.

The rearrangement links TRBV2 to TRBJ2-1, with 9 bases aligning to TRBD2. V gave up 3 bases and J gave up 6 bases; unmatched junction bases: 6. Per the germline V gene, CDR1 is SNHLY and CDR2 is FYNNEI. The CDR3 loop spans 15 amino acids. The CDR3 reads CASSDPGLAPNEQFF. The CDR3 region has the DNA TGTGCCAGCAGTGACCCGGGACTAGCCCCCAATGAGCAGTTCTTC.

This chain joins TRBV9 and TRBJ2-7, with 7 bases lining up with TRBD1. V shed 3 bases, J shed 3 bases, and the junction held 9 bases outside the gene matches. Germline CDR1 SGDLS, CDR2 YYNGEE. The CDR3 runs to 15 residues. Written as DNA, the CDR3 is TGTGCCAGCAGCGAAAGGACAGGTGAAAACTACGAGCAGTACTTC. This gives the protein CASSERTGENYEQYF.

J is TRBJ2-7 and V is TRBV5-6; TRBD2 matches 9 bases. The CDR3 length is 15 residues. Trimming at V came to 1 base and at J to 6 bases, leaving 8 bases not matched to a gene. The germline CDR1 and CDR2 sequences are SGHDT and YYEEEE. CDR3 protein: CASSLPAGGLAEQYF. In nucleotides, the CDR3 is TGTGCCAGCAGCTTGCCGGCGGGAGGGCTCGCCGAGCAGTACTTC.

In the case of this clone: One junction end disagrees with the germline gene, perhaps due to a read error. The gene calls are TRBV2 and TRBJ2-5; 7 bases line up with TRBD1. The CDR3 loop spans 14 amino acids. Germline CDR1 reads SNHLY; CDR2 reads FYNNEI. This CDR3 is CASGDDRVGETQYF. CDR3 nucleotides: TGTGCCAGCGGTGATGACAGGGTCGGGGAGACCCAGTACTTC.

The chain couples TRBV11-2 to TRBJ1-2; TRBD1 aligns across 8 bases. The CDR3 totals 18 residues. J lost 3 bases, V lost 0 bases, and 12 bases had no gene match. Germline CDR1 reads SGHAT; CDR2 reads FQNNGV. The DNA for the CDR3 is TGTGCCAGCAGCTTAGAGGTGGCCGCAGGGGGCGGGGACTATGGCTACACCTTC. Residues: CASSLEVAAGGGDYGYTF. Together with reference TRBV11-2 and TRBJ1-2, the CDR3 gives the full variable domain: EAGVAQSPRYKIIEKRQSVAFWCNPISGHATLYWYQQILGQGPKLLIQFQNNGVVDDSQLPKDRFSAERLKGVDSTLKIQPAKLEDSAVYLCASSLEVAAGGGDYGYTFGSGTRLTVV.

The chain recombines TRBV19 with TRBJ1-6; 7 bases line up with TRBD1. This CDR3 is built from 14 residues. Germline CDR1 reads LNHDA; CDR2 reads SQIVND (reference sequence). Trimming at V came to 4 bases and at J to 6 bases, leaving 3 bases not matched to a gene. The chain's CDR3 is CASSSGTANSPLHF. Here the CDR3 DNA reads TGTGCCAGTAGTAGTGGGACAGCTAATTCACCCCTCCACTTT.

The rearrangement joins TRBV7-9 to TRBJ2-3; TRBD1 aligns across 7 bases. The CDR3 length is 15 residues. Germline assignment: CDR1 SEHNR and CDR2 FQNEAQ (reference sequence). The ends lost 5 bases at V and 0 bases at J; junction bases unmatched: 5. DNA for the CDR3: TGTGCCAGCAGCGACCGGGACAGTAGCACAGATACGCAGTATTTT. This sequence encodes CASSDRDSSTDTQYF.

The V call is TRBV6-5, the J call TRBJ2-7; a possible D gene is TRBD2 (5 bases). Germline-derived CDR1 and CDR2 are MNHEY and SVGAGI. The CDR3 runs to 16 residues. The germline V and J ends were trimmed by 2 bases and 3 bases, with 17 bases remaining between them. The CDR3: CASSYGSGAEIYEQYF. DNA of the CDR3: TGTGCCAGCAGTTACGGGTCTGGAGCGGAGATCTACGAGCAGTACTTC.

J is TRBJ1-3 and V is TRBV13; D gene unclear. Germline V lookup: CDR1 PRHDT, CDR2 FYEKMQ (reference sequence). This CDR3 has 14 amino acids. Trimming removed 3 bases at V and 0 bases at J, with 6 bases between. The DNA of the CDR3 is TGTGCCAGCAGCTTTGCAGGCTCTGGAAACACCATATATTTT. Residues: CASSFAGSGNTIYF.

This clone was counted a single time. The chain combines TRBV28 with TRBJ2-1, with 8 nucleotides matching TRBD2. From germline, CDR1 is MDHEN and CDR2 SYDVKM. V trimming: 4 bases; J trimming: 3 bases; junction bases outside the gene matches: 14. The CDR3 sequence is 18 residues long. The CDR3 spells CASSSTIERGPYYNEQFF. The CDR3 DNA is TGTGCCAGCAGTTCAACAATAGAGCGGGGGCCCTACTACAATGAGCAGTTCTTC.

This clone came up once. The rearrangement uses TRBV5-1 and TRBJ1-1, with D tentatively TRBD1 (6 bases). The CDR3 contains 15 residues. Germline CDR1 and CDR2: SGHRS and YFSETQ. V was clipped by 2 bases and J by 5 bases, with 16 bases between them. The chain's CDR3 is CASSFWGREGTEAFF. DNA for the CDR3: TGCGCCAGCAGCTTTTGGGGGCGCGAAGGGACTGAAGCTTTCTTT.

This clone was seen once. This sequence joins TRBV5-1 and TRBJ1-1, with D maybe TRBD1 (6 bases). This CDR3 contains 15 residues. The germline V and J ends were trimmed by 2 bases and 6 bases, with 17 bases remaining between them. Per the germline V gene, CDR1 is SGHRS and CDR2 is YFSETQ. For the CDR3, the DNA is TGCGCCAGCAGCTTTTTAGGGGGTTCCAATGCTGAAGCTTTCTTT. Its translation: CASSFLGGSNAEAFF. Full variable domain (remainder filled in from reference TRBV5-1 and TRBJ1-1): KAGVTQTPRYLIKTRGQQVTLSCSPISGHRSVSWYQQTPGQGLQFLFEYFSETQRNKGNFPGRFSGRQFSNSRSEMNVSTLELGDSALYLCASSFLGGSNAEAFFGQGTRLTVV.

V is TRBV15 and J is TRBJ1-5; perhaps TRBD1 as D (6 bases). V lost 0 bases and J 9 bases, leaving 9 bases between the germline ends. CDR3 length: 13 residues. Germline lookup yields CDR1 LNHNV and CDR2 YYDKDF (reference sequence). The CDR3 here is CATSRDEGGPQHF. The CDR3 nucleotides read TGTGCCACCAGCAGAGATGAGGGGGGGCCCCAGCATTTT.

This clone was seen a single time. The V gene is TRBV19, the J gene TRBJ1-3; possible D gene TRBD1, 6 bases. Germline V lookup: CDR1 LNHDA, CDR2 SQIVND (reference sequence). Trimming cost V 3 bases and J 0 bases, with 9 bases left between them. The CDR3 is 15 amino acids. Here the CDR3 DNA reads TGTGCCAGTAGTATTTCGACAGGCTCTGGAAACACCATATATTTT. Its translation: CASSISTGSGNTIYF.

The CDR3 spells CASSLRSMLYEQYF. Here the CDR3 DNA reads TGTGCCAGCAGTTTACGGAGTATGCTCTACGAGCAGTACTTC. The chain links TRBV28 to TRBJ2-7; D not certain. CDR3 length: 14 residues. Germline V lookup: CDR1 MDHEN, CDR2 SYDVKM. Trimming shortened V by 2 bases and J by 3 bases, and 11 bases separated the two germline ends.

About this clone itself: Distinct nucleotide sequences in the sample also encode this CDR3. The rearrangement uses TRBV7-9 and TRBJ2-7; D may be TRBD1 (5 bases). Trimming shortened V by 5 bases and J by 1 base, and 9 bases separated the two germline ends. From germline, CDR1 is SEHNR and CDR2 FQNEAQ (reference sequence). The CDR3 length is 13 residues. CDR3 in amino acids: CASSPPGSYEQYF. CDR3 DNA: TGTGCCAGCAGCCCCCCAGGGTCCTACGAGCAGTACTTC.

V gene TRBV27 combines with J gene TRBJ2-7, with D possibly called TRBD1 or TRBD2 (5 bases each). V dropped 0 bases and J dropped 0 bases, with 12 bases sitting between them. The CDR3 runs to 16 residues. Germline values: CDR1 MNHEY, CDR2 SMNVEV (reference sequence). The CDR3 region is CASSLSLGPASYEQYF. CDR3 coding DNA: TGTGCCAGCAGTTTATCGTTGGGACCTGCCTCCTACGAGCAGTACTTC.